Listed below are T cell receptor beta chains from one sample, sequenced in a study of blood T cells in healthy people across ages. TCRdb itself ran the 5' RACE reads through MiXCR, one entry per CDR3 protein. This table has approximately 1.5 million distinct CDR3 sequences, approximately 42% appearing once. Sequencing was carried out using blood. Receptor source: a woman under 30 in good health. Both conserved end residues are part of each CDR3. D genes are given only for firm matches. A clone size is listed for some rows: how often the clone was seen (once, few, many), or a class if it is expanded.

size | J | V | D | DNA | CDR3
. | TRBJ2-3 | TRBV7-9 | . | TGTGCCAGCAGCAATAAGGGGCAGGTTACAGATACGCAGTATTTT | CASSNKGQVTDTQYF
. | TRBJ1-2 | TRBV15 | . | TGTGCCACCAGCAGAGATTTGAGTTCAGGAGGCTACACCTTC | CATSRDLSSGGYTF
. | TRBJ1-2 | TRBV5-6 | . | TGTGCCAGCAGCTTGGAACAGGTTCGCTATGGCTACACCTTC | CASSLEQVRYGYTF
few | TRBJ2-1 | TRBV2 | . | TGTGCCAGCAGTGATGGGAGGACAGCCCGCGATGAGCAGTTCTTC | CASSDGRTARDEQFF
few | TRBJ1-4 | TRBV7-2 | . | TGTGCCAGCAGCCGGACAGCAAGTCTTGAAAAACTGTTTTTT | CASSRTASLEKLFF
. | TRBJ1-5 | TRBV14 | . | TGTGCGCTTGGTAGGGGGAACGGCAATCAGCCCCAGCATTTT | CALGRGNGNQPQHF
many | TRBJ2-1 | TRBV5-1 | . | TGCGCCAGCAGCTTGGACAGGGTAGGAATTAATGAGCAGTTCTTC | CASSLDRVGINEQFF
few | TRBJ1-2 | TRBV7-9 | . | TGTGCCAGCAGCTCCAGGTCCGGGGGAGGCTACACCTTC | CASSSRSGGGYTF
. | TRBJ1-2 | TRBV21-1 | . | TGTGCCAGCAGCGGGGACAGGATAGGAGGCTACACCTTC | CASSGDRIGGYTF
few | TRBJ1-4 | TRBV4-3 | . | TGCGCCAGCAGCCAAGATTACGTGACAGACAATGAAAAACTGTTTTTT | CASSQDYVTDNEKLFF
. | TRBJ2-5 | TRBV2 | . | TGTGCCAGCAGTCCAGAGAAAGAGACCCAGTACTTC | CASSPEKETQYF
. | TRBJ2-1 | TRBV9 | TRBD1 | TGTGCCAGCAGCCTGGGCCATTACAGGGGTTACAATGGGCAGTTCTTC | CASSLGHYRGYNGQFF
. | TRBJ1-4 | TRBV20-1 | . | TGCAGTGCTAGAGATCCGAGGGCGGATAATGAAAAACTGTTTTTT | CSARDPRADNEKLFF
. | TRBJ1-1 | TRBV12-3/TRBV12-4 | . | TGTGCCAGCAGTGTTGGGGGGATTAACACTGAAGCTTTCTTT | CASSVGGINTEAFF
. | TRBJ2-7 | TRBV10-3 | . | TGTGCCATCAGTCCCGGGACGGGTTACGAGCAGTACTTC | CAISPGTGYEQYF
few | TRBJ1-2 | TRBV3-1 | . | TGTGCCAGCAGCCTAGGGACGAGGGCTGGCTATGGCTACACCTTC | CASSLGTRAGYGYTF
. | TRBJ1-2 | TRBV12-3/TRBV12-4 | . | TGTGCCAGCAGCAGGTCTGAGCGCCATGGCTACACCTTC | CASSRSERHGYTF
. | TRBJ1-1 | TRBV29-1 | . | TGCAGCGCCACCTTTGGGGGCACTGAAGCTTTCTTT | CSATFGGTEAFF
. | TRBJ2-7 | TRBV18 | TRBD2 | TGTGCCAGCTCACCACCGGTTAGCGGGATTTACAATGAGCAGTACTTC | CASSPPVSGIYNEQYF
few | TRBJ1-1 | TRBV20-1 | . | TGCAGTGCTAGAGACCCCGGGTTAGGGAACACTGAAGCTTTCTTT | CSARDPGLGNTEAFF
. | TRBJ2-3 | TRBV7-2 | . | TGTGCCAGCAGTTTCACCCGGGATACGCAGTATTTT | CASSFTRDTQYF
. | TRBJ2-7 | TRBV5-5 | . | TGTACCAGCAGCTTTGGGGGACAAGTCTCCCACAATGAGCAGTACTTC | CTSSFGGQVSHNEQYF
. | TRBJ1-2 | TRBV7-9 | TRBD1 | TGTGCCAGCAGCTTAATTGCCGGGACAGACTATGGCTACACCTTC | CASSLIAGTDYGYTF
. | TRBJ2-3 | TRBV12-3/TRBV12-4 | TRBD2 | TGTGCCAGCAGCCGGACTAGCGGGGGCCTTAGAGATACGCAGTATTTT | CASSRTSGGLRDTQYF
. | TRBJ2-2 | TRBV27 | . | TGTGCCAGCAGAGAGCAGCCCTACCATATAACTACCGGGGAGCTGTTTTTT | CASREQPYHITTGELFF
. | TRBJ1-2 | TRBV6-5 | . | TGTGCCAGCAGTTCCTTTACCGGGACGGCCTCCGGCTACACCTTC | CASSSFTGTASGYTF
. | TRBJ1-2 | TRBV27 | . | TGTGCCAGCAGGCCAGGAGGGCCTAACTATGGCTACACCTTC | CASRPGGPNYGYTF
. | TRBJ1-1 | TRBV5-1 | . | TGCGCCAGCAGTCACGGCAGCCAAGCTTTCTTT | CASSHGSQAFF
. | TRBJ2-1 | TRBV6-5 | . | TGTGCCAGCAGTTACGCCGACGAGTACAATGAGCGGTTCTTC | CASSYADEYNERFF
few | TRBJ1-2 | TRBV7-2 | . | TGTGCCAGCACCGACACAGAGACCTATGGCTACACCTTC | CASTDTETYGYTF
. | TRBJ2-1 | TRBV27 | TRBD1 | TGTGCCAGCAGTCCGGGACAGCGACCCTACAATGAGCAGTTCTTC | CASSPGQRPYNEQFF
. | TRBJ1-5 | TRBV10-3 | . | TGTGCCATCAGTGAGATAGGTAATCAGCCCCAGCATTTT | CAISEIGNQPQHF
few | TRBJ2-1 | TRBV9 | TRBD2 | TGTGCCAGCAGCGTAGAGGGGACTAGCGGAATTGAGCAGTTCTTC | CASSVEGTSGIEQFF
few | TRBJ2-4 | TRBV28 | . | TGTGCCAGCACTATCACAGCCGGAGAGCAGTACTTC | CASTITAGEQYF
. | TRBJ2-3 | TRBV4-2 | TRBD2 | TGTGCCAGCAGCGGGAGGGGTACGCAGTATTTT | CASSGRGTQYF
once | TRBJ2-1 | TRBV7-2 | . | TGTGCCAGCAGCTCCGACGCCACGTTCTTC | CASSSDATFF
. | TRBJ2-3 | TRBV4-1 | . | TGCGCCAGCAGCCAGACCGTCGAGTTTCAAGATACGCAGTATTTT | CASSQTVEFQDTQYF
. | TRBJ2-5 | TRBV11-3 | TRBD1 | TGTGCCAGCAGCTCCGGCGGACAGGGGGCCCGAGAGACCCAGTACTTC | CASSSGGQGARETQYF
few | TRBJ2-3 | TRBV10-3 | TRBD2 | TGTGCCACCGGGACTAGCGGGTGGGATACGCAGTATTTT | CATGTSGWDTQYF
. | TRBJ2-5 | TRBV15 | . | TGTGCCACCAGCCTCCGACACAGCTCTAGCGAGACCCAGTACTTC | CATSLRHSSSETQYF
few | TRBJ2-7 | TRBV7-9 | TRBD1 | TGTGCCAGCAGCACCAGAACAGGGGACCATTCCTACGAGCAGTACTTC | CASSTRTGDHSYEQYF
. | TRBJ2-1 | TRBV11-2 | TRBD2 | TGTGCCAGCAGCTTAGTTGTAGGACTAGCGCCCAATGAGCAGTTCTTC | CASSLVVGLAPNEQFF
few | TRBJ2-7 | TRBV5-1 | . | TGTGCCAGCAGTTTAGGTCCGAACTCCTACGAGCAGTACTTC | CASSLGPNSYEQYF
few | TRBJ2-7 | TRBV7-2 | . | TGTGCCAGCAGCCCTGGGGGTTCCCAACACGAGCAGTACTTC | CASSPGGSQHEQYF
. | TRBJ1-6 | TRBV4-3 | TRBD1 | TGCGCCAGCAGCCTCATCGACAGGGTAAATTCACCCCTCCACTTT | CASSLIDRVNSPLHF
few | TRBJ2-7 | TRBV4-2 | . | TGTGCCAGCAGCCAAGATGATGGCCTGGGATACGAGCAGTACTTC | CASSQDDGLGYEQYF
. | TRBJ2-7 | TRBV6-5 | TRBD2 | TGTGCCAGCAGTTACTCGTTCCCTAGCGGGAGCTACGAGCAGTACTTC | CASSYSFPSGSYEQYF
. | TRBJ2-4 | TRBV10-3 | . | TGTGCCATCAGTGATAAGGCGAAAAACATTCAGTACTTC | CAISDKAKNIQYF
. | TRBJ2-1 | TRBV20-1 | TRBD1 | TGCAGTGCTTGGGGGGGACAGGGGGCGATCTACAATGAGCAGTTCTTC | CSAWGGQGAIYNEQFF
. | TRBJ2-2 | TRBV11-2 | . | TGTGCCAGCAGCTTAACTCAGGGGACAAACACCGGGGAGCTGTTTTTT | CASSLTQGTNTGELFF
few | TRBJ2-1 | TRBV20-1 | . | TGCAGTGCTAGAGATAGGGACACTCCAAGCAATGAGCAGTTCTTC | CSARDRDTPSNEQFF